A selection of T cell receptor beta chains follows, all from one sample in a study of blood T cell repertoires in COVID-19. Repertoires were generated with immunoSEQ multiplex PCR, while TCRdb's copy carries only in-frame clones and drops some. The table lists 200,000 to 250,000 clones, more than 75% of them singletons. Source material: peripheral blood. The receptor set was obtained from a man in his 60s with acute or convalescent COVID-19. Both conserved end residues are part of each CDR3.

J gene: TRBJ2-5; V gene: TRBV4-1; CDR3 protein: CASSQVGDRGETQYF
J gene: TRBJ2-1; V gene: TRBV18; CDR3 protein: CASSPVTEGSYNEQFF
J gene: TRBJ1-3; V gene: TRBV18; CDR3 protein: CASSPQGDTGNTIYF
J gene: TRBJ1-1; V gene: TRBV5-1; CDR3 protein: CASSLSDTEAFF
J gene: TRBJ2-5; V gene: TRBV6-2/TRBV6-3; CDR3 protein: CASSYSLAGAGETQYF
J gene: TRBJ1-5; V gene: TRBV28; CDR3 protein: CASSPLLAAGNQPQHF
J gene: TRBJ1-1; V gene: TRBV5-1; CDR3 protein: CASSLGWTAEAFF
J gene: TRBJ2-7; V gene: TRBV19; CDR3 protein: CASSIRSRTGEQYF
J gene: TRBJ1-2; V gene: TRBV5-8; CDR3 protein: CASSLFQGQYGYTF
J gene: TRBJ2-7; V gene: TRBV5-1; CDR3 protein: CASSLGTGAYEQYF
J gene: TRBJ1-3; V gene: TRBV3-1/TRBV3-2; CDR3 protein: CASSQGLAGGLSGNTIYF
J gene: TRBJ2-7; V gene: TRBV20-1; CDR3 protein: CSASQSDRGLNEQYF
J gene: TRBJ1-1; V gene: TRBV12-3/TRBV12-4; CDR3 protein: CASSSGGGYEAFF
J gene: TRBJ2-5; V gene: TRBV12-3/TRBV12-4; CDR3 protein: CASSFAQGQTQYF
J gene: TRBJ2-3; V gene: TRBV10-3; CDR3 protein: CAISSDYSGGTDTQYF
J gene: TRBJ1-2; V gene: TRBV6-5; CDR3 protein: CASRGQTYGYTF
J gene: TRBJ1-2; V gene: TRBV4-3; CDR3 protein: CASSQGVLTGQLGGYTF
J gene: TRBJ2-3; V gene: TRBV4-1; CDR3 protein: CASSHEAPGTSGEGDTQYF
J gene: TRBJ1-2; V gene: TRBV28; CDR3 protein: CASSLVRDWVDGYTF
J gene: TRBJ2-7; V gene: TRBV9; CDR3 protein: CASSVGQGAHEQYF
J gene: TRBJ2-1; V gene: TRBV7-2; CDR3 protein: CASSQHSLNEQFF
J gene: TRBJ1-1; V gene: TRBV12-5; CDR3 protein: CASSGQGVIGEAFF
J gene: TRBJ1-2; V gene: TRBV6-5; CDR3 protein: CASSPLRGVRGYTF
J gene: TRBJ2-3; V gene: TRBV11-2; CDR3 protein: CASSLLDIRDSGSDTQYF
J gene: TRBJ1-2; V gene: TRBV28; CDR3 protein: CASSSVGRPLGGYTF
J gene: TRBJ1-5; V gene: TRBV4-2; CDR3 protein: CASSQVLNRGNQPQHF
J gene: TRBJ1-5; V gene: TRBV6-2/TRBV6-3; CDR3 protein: CASSYSIERGGNQPQHF
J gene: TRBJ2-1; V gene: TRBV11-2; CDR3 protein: CASSLDSRTSGGAGEQFF
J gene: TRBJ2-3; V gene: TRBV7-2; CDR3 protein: CASSLPPGQDSTDTQYF
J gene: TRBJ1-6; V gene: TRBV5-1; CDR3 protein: CASSLELGGAGGHF
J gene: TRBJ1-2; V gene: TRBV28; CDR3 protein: CASRDIAAADFNYGYTF
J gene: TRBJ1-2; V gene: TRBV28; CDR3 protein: CASSLWGVGDGYTF
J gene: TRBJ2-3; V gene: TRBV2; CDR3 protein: CASSEVCGLAVSLCTQYF
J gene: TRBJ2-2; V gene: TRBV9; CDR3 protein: CASSVEAGGPTTTGELFF
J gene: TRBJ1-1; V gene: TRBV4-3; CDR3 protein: CASRRQGRQGRAFF
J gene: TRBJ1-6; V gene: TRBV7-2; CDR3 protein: CASSSWEGSPLHF
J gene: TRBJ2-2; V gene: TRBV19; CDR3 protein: CASSILGVGQASGELFF
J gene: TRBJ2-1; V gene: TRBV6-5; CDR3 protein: CASRTGTGNYNEQFF
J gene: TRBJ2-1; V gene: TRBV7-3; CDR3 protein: CASSLNGLAGANEQFF
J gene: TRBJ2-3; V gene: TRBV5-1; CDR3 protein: CASSPDRGKDTQYF
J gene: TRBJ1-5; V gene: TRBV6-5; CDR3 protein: CASQAGNQPQHF
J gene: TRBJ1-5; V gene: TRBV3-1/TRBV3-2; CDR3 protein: CASSQVQGGNQPQHF
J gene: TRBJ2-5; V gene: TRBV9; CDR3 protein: CASSADRGSQYF
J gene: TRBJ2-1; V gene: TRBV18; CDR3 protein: CASSPGAGTGYNEQFF
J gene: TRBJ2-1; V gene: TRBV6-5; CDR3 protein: CASSYRLAGVGNEQFF
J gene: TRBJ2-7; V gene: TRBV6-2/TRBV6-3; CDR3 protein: CASSRQGTGNMGEQYF
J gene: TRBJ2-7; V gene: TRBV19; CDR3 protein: CASSIYQGSYEQYF
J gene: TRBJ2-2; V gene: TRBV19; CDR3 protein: CASSTVPGQGSMSIGELFF
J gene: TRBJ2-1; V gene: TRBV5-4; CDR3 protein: CASSLVPGGYNEQFF